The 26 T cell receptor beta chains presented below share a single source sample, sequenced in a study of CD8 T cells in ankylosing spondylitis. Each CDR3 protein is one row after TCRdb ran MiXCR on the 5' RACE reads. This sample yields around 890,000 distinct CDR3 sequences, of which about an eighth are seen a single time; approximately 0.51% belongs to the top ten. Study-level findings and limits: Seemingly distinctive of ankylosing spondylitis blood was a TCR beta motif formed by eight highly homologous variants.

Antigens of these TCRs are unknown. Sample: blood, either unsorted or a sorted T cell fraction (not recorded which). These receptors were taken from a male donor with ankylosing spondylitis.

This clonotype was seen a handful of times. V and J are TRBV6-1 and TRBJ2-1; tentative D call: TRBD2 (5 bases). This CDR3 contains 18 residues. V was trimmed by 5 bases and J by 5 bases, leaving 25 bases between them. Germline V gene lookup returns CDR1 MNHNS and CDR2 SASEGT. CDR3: CASSPKHSAGKGNNEQFF. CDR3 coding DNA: TGTGCCAGCAGTCCTAAACATTCAGCCGGGAAAGGTAACAATGAGCAGTTCTTC.

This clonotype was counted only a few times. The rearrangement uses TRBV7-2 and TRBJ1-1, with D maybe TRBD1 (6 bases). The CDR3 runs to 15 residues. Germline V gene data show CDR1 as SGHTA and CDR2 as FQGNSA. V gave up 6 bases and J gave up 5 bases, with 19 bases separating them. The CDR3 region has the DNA TGTGCCAGCAGGATTACAGGGAATTCGGGGACTGAAGCTTTCTTT. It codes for CASRITGNSGTEAFF.

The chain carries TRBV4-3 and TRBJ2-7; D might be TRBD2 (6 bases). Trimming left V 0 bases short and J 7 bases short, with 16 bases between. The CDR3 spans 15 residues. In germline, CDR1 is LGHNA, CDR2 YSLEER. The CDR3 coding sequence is TGCGCCAGCAGCCAAGATTGGACCCGTGGAGGGGAGCAGTACTTC. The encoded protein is CASSQDWTRGGEQYF.

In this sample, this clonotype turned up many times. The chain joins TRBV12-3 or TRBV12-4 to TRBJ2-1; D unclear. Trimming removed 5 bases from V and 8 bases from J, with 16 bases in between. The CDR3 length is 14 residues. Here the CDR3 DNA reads TGTGCCAGCAGTCCCACCCGTAGGTCGCATGAGCAGTTCTTC. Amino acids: CASSPTRRSHEQFF.

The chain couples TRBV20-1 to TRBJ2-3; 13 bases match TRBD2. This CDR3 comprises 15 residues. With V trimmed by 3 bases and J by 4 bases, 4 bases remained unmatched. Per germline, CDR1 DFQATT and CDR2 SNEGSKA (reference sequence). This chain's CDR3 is CSASGLAGVPDTQYF. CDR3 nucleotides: TGCAGTGCTAGTGGACTAGCGGGAGTACCAGATACGCAGTATTTT.

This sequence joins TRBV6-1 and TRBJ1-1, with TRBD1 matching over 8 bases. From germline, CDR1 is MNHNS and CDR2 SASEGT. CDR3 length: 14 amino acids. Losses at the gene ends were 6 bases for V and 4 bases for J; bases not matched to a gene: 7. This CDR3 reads CASSRQGWGTEAFF. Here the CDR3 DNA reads TGTGCCAGCAGCCGACAGGGGTGGGGCACTGAAGCTTTCTTT.

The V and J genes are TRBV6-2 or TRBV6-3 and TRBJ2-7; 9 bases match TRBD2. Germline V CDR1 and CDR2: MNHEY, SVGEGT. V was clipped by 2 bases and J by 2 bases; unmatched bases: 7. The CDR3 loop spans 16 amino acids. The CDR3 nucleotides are TGTGCCAGCAGTTACAGCGAAGCGGGAGGTACCTACGAGCAGTACTTC. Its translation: CASSYSEAGGTYEQYF.

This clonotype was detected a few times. The CDR3 DNA reads TGTGCCAGCAGCCTGGCCTCAGGGAGGACTAACTATGGCTACACCTTC. Its protein is CASSLASGRTNYGYTF. This chain connects TRBV6-2 or TRBV6-3 to TRBJ1-2, with D tentatively TRBD1 (5 bases). There are 16 residues in the CDR3. The germline gives CDR1 MNHEY, CDR2 SVGEGT. The V end was cut by 6 bases, the J end by 0 bases, with 17 bases between.

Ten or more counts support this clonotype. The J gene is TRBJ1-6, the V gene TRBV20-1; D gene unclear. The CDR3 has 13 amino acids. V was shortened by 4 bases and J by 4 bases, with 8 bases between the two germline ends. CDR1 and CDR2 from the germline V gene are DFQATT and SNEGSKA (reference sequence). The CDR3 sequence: CSATGPYNSPLHF. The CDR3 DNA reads TGCAGTGCTACCGGGCCTTATAATTCACCCCTCCACTTT.

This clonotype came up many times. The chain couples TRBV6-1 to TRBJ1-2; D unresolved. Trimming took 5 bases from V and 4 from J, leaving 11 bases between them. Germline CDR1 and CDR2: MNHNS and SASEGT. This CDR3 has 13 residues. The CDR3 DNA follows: TGTGCCAGCAGTCGATTAGGTAGCTATGGCTACACCTTC. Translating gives CASSRLGSYGYTF.

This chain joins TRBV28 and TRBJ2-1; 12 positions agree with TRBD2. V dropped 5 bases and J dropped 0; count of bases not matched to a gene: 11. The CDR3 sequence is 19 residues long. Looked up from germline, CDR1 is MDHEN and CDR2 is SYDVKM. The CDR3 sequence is CASSIRLAGEFRSYNEQFF. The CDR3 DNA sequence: TGTGCCAGCAGTATTCGACTAGCGGGGGAGTTTCGCTCCTACAATGAGCAGTTCTTC.

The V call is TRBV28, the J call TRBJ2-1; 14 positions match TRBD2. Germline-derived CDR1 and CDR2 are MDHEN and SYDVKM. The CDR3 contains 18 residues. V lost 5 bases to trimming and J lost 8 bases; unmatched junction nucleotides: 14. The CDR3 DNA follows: TGTGCCAGCAGTGAACACCCAGGGACTAGCGGGAGAGACTATGAGCAGTTCTTC. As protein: CASSEHPGTSGRDYEQFF.

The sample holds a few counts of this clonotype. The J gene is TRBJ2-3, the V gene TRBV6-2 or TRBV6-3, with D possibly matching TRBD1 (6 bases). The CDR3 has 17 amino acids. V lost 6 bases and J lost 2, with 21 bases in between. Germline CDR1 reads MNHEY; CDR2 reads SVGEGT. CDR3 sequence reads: CASSSRGTRYLTDTQYF. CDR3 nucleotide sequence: TGTGCCAGCAGCTCGAGGGGGACGAGGTATCTCACAGATACGCAGTATTTT.

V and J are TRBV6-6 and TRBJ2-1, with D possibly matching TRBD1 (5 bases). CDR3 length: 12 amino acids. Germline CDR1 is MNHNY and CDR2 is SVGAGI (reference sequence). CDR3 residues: CASTVMGNEQFF. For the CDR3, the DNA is TGTGCGTCGACAGTAATGGGCAATGAGCAGTTCTTC.

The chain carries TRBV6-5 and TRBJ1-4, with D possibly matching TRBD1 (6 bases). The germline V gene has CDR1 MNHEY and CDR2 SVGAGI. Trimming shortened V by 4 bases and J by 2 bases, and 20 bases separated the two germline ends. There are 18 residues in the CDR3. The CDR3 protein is CASSSNTGNSTTNEKLFF. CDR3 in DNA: TGTGCCAGCAGTTCAAACACAGGGAATTCCACTACTAATGAAAAACTGTTTTTT.

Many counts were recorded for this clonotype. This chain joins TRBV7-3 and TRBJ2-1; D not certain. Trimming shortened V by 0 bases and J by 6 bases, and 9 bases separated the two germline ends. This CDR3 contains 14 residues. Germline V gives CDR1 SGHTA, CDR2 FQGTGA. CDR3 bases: TGTGCCAGCAGCTTAACGTCTGTAGGCAATGAGCAGTTCTTC. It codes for CASSLTSVGNEQFF.

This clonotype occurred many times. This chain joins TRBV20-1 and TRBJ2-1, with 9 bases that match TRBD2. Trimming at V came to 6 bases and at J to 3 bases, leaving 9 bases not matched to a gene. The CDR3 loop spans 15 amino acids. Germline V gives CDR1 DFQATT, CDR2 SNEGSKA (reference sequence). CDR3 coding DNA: TGCAGTGCCAACACCCAAGCGGGAGGCTACAATGAGCAGTTCTTC. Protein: CSANTQAGGYNEQFF.

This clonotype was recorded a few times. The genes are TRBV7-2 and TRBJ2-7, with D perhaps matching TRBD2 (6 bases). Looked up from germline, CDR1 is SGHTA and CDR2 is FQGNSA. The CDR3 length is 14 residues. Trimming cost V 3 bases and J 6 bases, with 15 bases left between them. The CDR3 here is CASSFVTQGGEQYF. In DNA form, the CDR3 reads TGTGCCAGCAGCTTCGTCACCCAGGGAGGCGAGCAGTACTTC.

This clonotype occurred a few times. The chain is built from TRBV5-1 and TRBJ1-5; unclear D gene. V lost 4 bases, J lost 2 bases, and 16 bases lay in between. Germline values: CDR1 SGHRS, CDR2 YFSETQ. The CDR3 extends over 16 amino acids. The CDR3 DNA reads TGCGCCAGCAGCGTGGACGGCCTTGAGGGCAATCAGCCCCAGCATTTT. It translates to CASSVDGLEGNQPQHF.

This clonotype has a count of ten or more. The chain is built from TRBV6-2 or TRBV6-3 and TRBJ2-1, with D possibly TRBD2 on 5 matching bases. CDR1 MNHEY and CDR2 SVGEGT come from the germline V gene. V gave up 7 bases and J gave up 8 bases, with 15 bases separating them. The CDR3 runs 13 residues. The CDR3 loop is CASTDYPWDEQFF. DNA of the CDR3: TGTGCCAGCACCGACTATCCATGGGATGAGCAGTTCTTC.

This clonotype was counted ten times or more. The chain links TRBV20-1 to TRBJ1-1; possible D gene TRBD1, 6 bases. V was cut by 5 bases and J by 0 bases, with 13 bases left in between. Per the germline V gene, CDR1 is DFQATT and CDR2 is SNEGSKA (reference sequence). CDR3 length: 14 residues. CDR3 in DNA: TGCAGTGCTGAGGGGGACCTCGTGAACACTGAAGCTTTCTTT. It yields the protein CSAEGDLVNTEAFF.

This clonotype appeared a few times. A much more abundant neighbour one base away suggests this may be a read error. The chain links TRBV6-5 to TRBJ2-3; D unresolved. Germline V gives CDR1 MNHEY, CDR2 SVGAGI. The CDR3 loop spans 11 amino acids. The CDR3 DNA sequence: TGTGCCAGCAGGCGCACAGATGCGCAGTATTTT. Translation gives CASRRTDAQYF.

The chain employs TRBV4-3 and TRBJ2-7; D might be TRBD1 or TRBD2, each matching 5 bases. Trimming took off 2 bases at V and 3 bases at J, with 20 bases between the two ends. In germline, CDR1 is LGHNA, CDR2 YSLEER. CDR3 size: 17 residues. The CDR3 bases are TGCGCCAGCAGCCAACCTTCCCCAATGGGACCGATCTACGAGCAGTACTTC. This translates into CASSQPSPMGPIYEQYF.

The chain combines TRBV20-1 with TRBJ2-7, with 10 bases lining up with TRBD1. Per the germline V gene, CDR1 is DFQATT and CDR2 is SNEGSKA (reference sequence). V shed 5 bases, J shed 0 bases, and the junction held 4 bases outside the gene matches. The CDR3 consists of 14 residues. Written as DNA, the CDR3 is TGCAGTGCTTGGACAGGGGGATTCTCCTACGAGCAGTACTTC. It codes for CSAWTGGFSYEQYF.

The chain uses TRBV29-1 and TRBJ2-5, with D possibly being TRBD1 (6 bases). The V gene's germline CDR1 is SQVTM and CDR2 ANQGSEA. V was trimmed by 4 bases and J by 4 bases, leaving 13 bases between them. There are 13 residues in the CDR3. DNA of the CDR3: TGCAGCGTTGTGCCCCAGGGGAGAGAGACCCAGTACTTC. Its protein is CSVVPQGRETQYF.

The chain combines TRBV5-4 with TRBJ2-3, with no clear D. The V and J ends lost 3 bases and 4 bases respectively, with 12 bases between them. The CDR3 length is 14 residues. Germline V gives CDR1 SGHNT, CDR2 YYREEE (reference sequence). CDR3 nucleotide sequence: TGTGCCAGCAGCTACTCCAGTGTGGCAGATACGCAGTATTTT. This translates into CASSYSSVADTQYF.